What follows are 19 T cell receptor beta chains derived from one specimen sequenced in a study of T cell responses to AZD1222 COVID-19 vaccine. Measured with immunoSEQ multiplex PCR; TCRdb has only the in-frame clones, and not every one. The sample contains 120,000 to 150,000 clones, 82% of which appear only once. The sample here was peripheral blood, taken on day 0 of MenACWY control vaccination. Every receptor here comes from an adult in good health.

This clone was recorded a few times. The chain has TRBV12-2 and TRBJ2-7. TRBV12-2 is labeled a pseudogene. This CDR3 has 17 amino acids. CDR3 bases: TGTGCAAGTCGCTTAGCGCTGGGACGGAAAAGCTCCTACGAGCAGTACGTC. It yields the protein CASRLALGRKSSYEQYV.

The CDR3 is CASSDYGGADTQYF. DNA of the CDR3: TGTGCCAGCAGCGACTACGGGGGCGCAGATACGCAGTATTTT. The chain uses TRBV9 and TRBJ2-3, with D tentatively TRBD1 or TRBD2 (6 bases each). This CDR3 is 14 amino acids long. Trimming took off 3 bases at V and 4 bases at J, with 12 bases between the two ends. In germline, CDR1 is SGDLS, CDR2 YYNGEE.

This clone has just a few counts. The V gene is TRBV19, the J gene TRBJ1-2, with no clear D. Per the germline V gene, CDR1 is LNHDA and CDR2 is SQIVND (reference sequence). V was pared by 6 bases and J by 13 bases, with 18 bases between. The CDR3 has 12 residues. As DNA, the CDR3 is TGTGCCAGTAGCCGCAGACCGATGGAGGTCACCTTC. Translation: CASSRRPMEVTF.

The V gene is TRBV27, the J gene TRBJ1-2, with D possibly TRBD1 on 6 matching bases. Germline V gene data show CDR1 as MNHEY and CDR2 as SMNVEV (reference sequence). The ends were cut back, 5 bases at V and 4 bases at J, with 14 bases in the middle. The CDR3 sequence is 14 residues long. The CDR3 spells CASSPLGQLYGYTF. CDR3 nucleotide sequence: TGTGCCAGCAGTCCGCTAGGACAGCTCTATGGCTACACCTTC.

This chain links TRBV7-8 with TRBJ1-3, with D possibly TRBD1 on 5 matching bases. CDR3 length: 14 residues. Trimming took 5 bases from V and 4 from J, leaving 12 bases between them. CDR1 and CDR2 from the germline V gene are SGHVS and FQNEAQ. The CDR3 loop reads CASSQRGVGNTIYF. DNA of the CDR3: TGTGCCAGCAGCCAAAGGGGAGTGGGAAACACCATATATTTT. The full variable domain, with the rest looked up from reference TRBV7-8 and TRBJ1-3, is GAGVSQSPRYKVAKRGQDVALRCDPISGHVSLFWYQQALGQGPEFLTYFQNEAQLDKSGLPSDRFFAERPEGSVSTLKIQRTQQEDSAVYLCASSQRGVGNTIYFGEGSWLTVV.

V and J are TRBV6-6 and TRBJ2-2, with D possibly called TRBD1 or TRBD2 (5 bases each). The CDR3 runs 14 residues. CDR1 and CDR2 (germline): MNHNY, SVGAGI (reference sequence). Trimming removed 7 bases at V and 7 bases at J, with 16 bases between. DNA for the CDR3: TGTGCCAGCATTTCCCCAGGGAGCCGCGGGGAGCTGTTTTTT. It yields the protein CASISPGSRGELFF.

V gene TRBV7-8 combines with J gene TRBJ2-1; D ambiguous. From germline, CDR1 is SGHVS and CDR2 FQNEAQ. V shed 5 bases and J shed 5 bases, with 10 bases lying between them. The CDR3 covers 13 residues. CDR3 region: CASSLEFDNEQFF. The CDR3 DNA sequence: TGTGCCAGCAGCCTCGAGTTTGACAATGAGCAGTTCTTC.

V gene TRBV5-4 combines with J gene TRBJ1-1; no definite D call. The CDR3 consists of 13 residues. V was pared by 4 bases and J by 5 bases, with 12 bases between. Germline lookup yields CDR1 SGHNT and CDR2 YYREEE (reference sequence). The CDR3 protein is CASSRAKVTEAFF. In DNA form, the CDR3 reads TGTGCCAGCAGCCGTGCGAAGGTAACTGAAGCTTTCTTT.

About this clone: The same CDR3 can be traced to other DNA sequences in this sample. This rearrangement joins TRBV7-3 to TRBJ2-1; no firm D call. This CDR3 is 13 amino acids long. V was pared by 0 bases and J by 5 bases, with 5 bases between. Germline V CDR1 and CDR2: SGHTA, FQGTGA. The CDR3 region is CASSLTRNNEQFF. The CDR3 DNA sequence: TGTGCCAGCAGCTTAACTCGAAACAATGAGCAGTTCTTC.

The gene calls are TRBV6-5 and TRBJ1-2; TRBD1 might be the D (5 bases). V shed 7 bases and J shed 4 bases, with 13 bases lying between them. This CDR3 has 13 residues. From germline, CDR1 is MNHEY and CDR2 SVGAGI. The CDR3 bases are TGTGCCAGCAAACGAGGGGAGGGCTATGGCTACACCTTC. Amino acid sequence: CASKRGEGYGYTF.

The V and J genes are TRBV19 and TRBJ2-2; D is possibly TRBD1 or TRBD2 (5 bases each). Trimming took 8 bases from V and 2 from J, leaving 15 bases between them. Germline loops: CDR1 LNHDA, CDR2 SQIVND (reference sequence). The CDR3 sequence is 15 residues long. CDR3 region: CASHTGTLNTGELFF. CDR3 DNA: TGTGCCAGTCATACCGGGACCTTAAACACCGGGGAGCTGTTTTTT.

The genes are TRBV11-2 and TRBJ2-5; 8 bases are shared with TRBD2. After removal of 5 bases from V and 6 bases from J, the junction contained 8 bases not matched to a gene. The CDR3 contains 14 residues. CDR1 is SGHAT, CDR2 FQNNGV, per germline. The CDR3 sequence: CASSPTGGPKTQYF. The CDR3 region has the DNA TGTGCCAGCAGCCCAACGGGGGGGCCGAAGACCCAGTACTTC. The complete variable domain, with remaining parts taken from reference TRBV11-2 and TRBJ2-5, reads EAGVAQSPRYKIIEKRQSVAFWCNPISGHATLYWYQQILGQGPKLLIQFQNNGVVDDSQLPKDRFSAERLKGVDSTLKIQPAKLEDSAVYLCASSPTGGPKTQYFGPGTRLLVL.

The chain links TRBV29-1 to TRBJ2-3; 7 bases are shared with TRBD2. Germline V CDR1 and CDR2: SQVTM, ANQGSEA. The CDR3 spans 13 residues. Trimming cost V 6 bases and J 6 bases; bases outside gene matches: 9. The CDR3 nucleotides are TGCAGCGTCGAACCAACTAGCGCCGATACGCAGTATTTT. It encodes CSVEPTSADTQYF.

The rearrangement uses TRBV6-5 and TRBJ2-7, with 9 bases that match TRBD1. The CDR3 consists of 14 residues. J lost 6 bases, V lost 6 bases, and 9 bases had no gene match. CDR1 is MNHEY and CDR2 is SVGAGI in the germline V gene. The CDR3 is CASSPGQGKTEQYV. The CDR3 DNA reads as TGTGCCAGCAGCCCGGGACAGGGCAAGACCGAGCAGTACGTC.

The CDR3 spells CASSEVTGRRDGYTF. As DNA, the CDR3 is TGTGCCAGCAGTGAAGTTACGGGCCGAAGGGATGGCTACACCTTC. The V and J genes are TRBV6-1 and TRBJ1-2, with D uncertain. This CDR3 is 15 amino acids long. Germline V CDR1 and CDR2: MNHNS, SASEGT. Trimming removed 1 base at V and 6 bases at J, with 15 bases between.

The CDR3 here is CASGVDGGFKFLHF. For the CDR3, the DNA is TGTGCCAGCGGCGTCGATGGGGGATTCAAGTTCCTCCACTTT. The chain recombines TRBV27 with TRBJ1-6; a possible D gene is TRBD1 (5 bases). The CDR3 loop spans 14 amino acids. CDR1 MNHEY and CDR2 SMNVEV come from the germline V gene (reference sequence). Trimming removed 8 bases at V and 15 bases at J, with 23 bases between.

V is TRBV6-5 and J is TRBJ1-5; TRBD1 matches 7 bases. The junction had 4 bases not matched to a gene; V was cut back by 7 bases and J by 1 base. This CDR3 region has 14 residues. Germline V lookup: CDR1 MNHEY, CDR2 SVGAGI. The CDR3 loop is CASKTTGSNQPQHF. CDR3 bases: TGTGCCAGCAAAACGACAGGGAGCAATCAGCCCCAGCATTTT.

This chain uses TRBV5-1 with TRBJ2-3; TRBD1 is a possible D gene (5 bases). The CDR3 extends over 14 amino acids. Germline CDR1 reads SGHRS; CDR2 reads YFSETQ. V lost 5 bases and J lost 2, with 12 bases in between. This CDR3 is CASRSQGYTDTQYF. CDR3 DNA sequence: TGCGCCAGCAGGAGTCAGGGCTACACAGATACGCAGTATTTT.

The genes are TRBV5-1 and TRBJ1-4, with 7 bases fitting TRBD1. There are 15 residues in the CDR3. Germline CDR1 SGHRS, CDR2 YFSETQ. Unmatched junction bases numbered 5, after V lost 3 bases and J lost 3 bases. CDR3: CASSSSGTANEKLFF. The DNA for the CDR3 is TGCGCCAGCAGCTCATCCGGGACAGCTAATGAAAAACTGTTTTTT.